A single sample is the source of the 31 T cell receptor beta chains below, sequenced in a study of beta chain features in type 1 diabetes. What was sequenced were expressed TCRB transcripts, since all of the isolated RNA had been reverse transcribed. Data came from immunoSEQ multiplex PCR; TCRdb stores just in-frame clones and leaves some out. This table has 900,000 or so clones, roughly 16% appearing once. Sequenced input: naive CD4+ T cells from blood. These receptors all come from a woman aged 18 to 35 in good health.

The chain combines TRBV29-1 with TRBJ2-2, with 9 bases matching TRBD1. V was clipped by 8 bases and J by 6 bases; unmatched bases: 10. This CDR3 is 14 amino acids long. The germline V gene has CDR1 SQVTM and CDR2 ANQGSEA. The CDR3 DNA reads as TGCAGCATCCGGGACAGGGTCTATCCCGGGGAGCTGTTTTTT. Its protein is CSIRDRVYPGELFF.

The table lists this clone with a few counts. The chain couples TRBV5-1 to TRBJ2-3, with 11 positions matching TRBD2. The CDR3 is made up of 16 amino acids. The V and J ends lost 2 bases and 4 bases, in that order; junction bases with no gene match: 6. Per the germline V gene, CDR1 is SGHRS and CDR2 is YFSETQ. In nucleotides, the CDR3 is TGCGCCAGCAGCTTAATTACTAGCGGGAGCCCAGATACGCAGTATTTT. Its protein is CASSLITSGSPDTQYF.

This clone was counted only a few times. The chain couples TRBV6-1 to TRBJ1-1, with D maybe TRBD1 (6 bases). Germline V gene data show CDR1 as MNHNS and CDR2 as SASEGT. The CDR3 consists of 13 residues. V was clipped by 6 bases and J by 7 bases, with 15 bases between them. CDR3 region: CASRLMTGVEAFF. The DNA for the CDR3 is TGTGCCAGCAGGCTCATGACAGGAGTTGAAGCTTTCTTT.

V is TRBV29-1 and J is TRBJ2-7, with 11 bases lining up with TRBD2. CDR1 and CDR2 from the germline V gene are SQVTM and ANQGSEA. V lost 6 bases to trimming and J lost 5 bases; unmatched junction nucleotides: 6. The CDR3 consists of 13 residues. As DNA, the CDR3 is TGCAGCGTCCTTAGCGGGAGGGCCGACGAGCAGTACTTC. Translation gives CSVLSGRADEQYF.

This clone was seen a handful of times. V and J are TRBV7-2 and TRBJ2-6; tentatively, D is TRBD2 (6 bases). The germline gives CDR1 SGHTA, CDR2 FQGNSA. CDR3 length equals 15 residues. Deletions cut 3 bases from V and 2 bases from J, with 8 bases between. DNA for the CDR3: TGTGCCAGCAGCTTTTGGGGGGCTGGGGCCAACGTCCTGACTTTC. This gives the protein CASSFWGAGANVLTF. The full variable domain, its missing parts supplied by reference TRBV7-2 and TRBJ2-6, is GAGVSQSPSNKVTEKGKDVELRCDPISGHTALYWYRQSLGQGLEFLIYFQGNSAPDKSGLPSDRFSAERTGGSVSTLTIQRTQQEDSAVYLCASSFWGAGANVLTFGAGSRLTVL.

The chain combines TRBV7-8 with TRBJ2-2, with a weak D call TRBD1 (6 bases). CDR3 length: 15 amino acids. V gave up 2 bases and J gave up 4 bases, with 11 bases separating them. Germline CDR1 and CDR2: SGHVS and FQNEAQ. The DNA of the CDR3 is TGTGCCAGCAGCTTAACCAGGGGTGGCACCGGGGAGCTGTTTTTT. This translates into CASSLTRGGTGELFF.

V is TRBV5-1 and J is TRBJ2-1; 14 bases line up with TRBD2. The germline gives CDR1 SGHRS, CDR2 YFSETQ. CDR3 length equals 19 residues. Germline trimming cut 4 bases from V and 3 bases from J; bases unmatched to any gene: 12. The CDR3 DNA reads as TGCGCCAGCAGCCCTCGTTCCCCGACTAGCGGGAGGGACTACAATGAGCAGTTCTTC. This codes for CASSPRSPTSGRDYNEQFF.

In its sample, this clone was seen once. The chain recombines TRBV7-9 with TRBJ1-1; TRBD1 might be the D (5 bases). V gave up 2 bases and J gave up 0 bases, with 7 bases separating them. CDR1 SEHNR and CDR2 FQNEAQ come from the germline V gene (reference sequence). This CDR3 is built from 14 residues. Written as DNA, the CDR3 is TGTGCCAGCAGCTTACCAGGGCTGAACACTGAAGCTTTCTTT. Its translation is CASSLPGLNTEAFF.

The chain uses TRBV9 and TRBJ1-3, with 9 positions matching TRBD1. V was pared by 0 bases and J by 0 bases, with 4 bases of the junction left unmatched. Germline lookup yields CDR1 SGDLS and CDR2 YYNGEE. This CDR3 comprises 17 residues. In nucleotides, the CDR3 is TGTGCCAGCAGCGTAGCAGGACAGGGGACCTCTGGAAACACCATATATTTT. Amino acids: CASSVAGQGTSGNTIYF. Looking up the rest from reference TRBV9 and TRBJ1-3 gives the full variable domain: DSGVTQTPKHLITATGQRVTLRCSPRSGDLSVYWYQQSLDQGLQFLIQYYNGEERAKGNILERFSAQQFPDLHSELNLSSLELGDSALYFCASSVAGQGTSGNTIYFGEGSWLTVV.

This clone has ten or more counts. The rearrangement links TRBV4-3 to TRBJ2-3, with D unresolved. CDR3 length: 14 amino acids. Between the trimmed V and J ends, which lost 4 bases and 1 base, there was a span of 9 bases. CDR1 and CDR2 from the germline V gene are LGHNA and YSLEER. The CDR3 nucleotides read TGCGCCAGCAGCCTGTTAGTGGGCACAGATACGCAGTATTTT. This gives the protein CASSLLVGTDTQYF.

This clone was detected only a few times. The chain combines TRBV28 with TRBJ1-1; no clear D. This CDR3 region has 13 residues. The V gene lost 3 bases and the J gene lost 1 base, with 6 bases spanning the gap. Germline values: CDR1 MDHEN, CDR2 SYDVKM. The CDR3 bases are TGTGCCAGCAGTTTCACCTGGAACACTGAAGCTTTCTTT. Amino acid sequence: CASSFTWNTEAFF.

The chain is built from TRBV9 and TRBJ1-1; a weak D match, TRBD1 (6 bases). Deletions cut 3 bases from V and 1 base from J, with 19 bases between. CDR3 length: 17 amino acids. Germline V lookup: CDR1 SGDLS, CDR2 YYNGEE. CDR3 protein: CASSARPDSPANTEAFF. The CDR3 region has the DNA TGTGCCAGCAGCGCCCGGCCGGACAGCCCTGCGAACACTGAAGCTTTCTTT.

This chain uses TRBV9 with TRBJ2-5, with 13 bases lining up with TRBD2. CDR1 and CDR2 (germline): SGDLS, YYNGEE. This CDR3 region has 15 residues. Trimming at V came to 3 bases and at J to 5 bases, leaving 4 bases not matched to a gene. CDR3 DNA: TGTGCCAGCAGCGCCGGACTAGCGGGAGTGGAGACCCAGTACTTC. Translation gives CASSAGLAGVETQYF.

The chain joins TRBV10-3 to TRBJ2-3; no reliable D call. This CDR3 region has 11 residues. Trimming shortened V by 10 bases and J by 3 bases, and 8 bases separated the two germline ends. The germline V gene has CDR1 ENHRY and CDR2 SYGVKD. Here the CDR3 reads CATTQTDTQYF. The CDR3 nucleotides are TGTGCCACCACTCAGACAGATACGCAGTATTTT.

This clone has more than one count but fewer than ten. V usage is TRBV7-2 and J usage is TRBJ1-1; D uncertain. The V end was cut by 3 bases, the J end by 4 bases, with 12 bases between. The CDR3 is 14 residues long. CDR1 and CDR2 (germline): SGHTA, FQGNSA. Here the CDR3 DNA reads TGTGCCAGCAGCTTCAGTGTGGAACTCACTGAAGCTTTCTTT. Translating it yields CASSFSVELTEAFF.

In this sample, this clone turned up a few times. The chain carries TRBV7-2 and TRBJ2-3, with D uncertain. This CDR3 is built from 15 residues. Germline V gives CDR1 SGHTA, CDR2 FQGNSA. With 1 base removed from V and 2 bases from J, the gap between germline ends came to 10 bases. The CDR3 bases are TGTGCCAGCAGCTTAGGCAGGCCTCTCACAGATACGCAGTATTTT. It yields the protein CASSLGRPLTDTQYF.

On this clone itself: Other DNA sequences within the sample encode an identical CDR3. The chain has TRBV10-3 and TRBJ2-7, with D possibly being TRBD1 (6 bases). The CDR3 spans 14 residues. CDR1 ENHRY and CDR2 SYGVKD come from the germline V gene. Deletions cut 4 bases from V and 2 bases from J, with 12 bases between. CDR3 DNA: TGTGCCATCAGTGGGGGCCAGGGGACCTACGAGCAGTACTTC. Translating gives CAISGGQGTYEQYF.

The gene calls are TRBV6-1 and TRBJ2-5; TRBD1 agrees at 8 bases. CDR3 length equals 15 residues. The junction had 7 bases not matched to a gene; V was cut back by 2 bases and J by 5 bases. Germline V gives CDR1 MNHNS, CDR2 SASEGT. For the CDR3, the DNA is TGTGCCAGCAGTGAAATGACAGGGGCCGGGGAGACCCAGTACTTC. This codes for CASSEMTGAGETQYF.

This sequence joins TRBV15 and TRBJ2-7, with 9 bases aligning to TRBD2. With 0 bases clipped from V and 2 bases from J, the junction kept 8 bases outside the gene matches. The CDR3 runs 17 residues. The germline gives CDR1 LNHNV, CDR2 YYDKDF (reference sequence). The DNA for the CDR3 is TGTGCCACCAGCAGAGATCCAATGGCGGGAGGGCCCTACGAGCAGTACTTC. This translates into CATSRDPMAGGPYEQYF.

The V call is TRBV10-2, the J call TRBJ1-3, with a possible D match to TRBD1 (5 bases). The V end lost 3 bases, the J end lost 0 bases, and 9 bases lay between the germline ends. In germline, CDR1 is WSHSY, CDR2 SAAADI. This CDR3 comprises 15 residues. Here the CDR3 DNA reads TGCGCCAGCAGTGACTCAGGGAGCTCTGGAAACACCATATATTTT. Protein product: CASSDSGSSGNTIYF.

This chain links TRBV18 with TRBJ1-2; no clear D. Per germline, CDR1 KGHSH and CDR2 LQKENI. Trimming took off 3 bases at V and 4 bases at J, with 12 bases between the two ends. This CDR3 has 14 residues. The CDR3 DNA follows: TGTGCCAGCTCACCGACCTTTTTAGGCTATGGCTACACCTTC. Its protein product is CASSPTFLGYGYTF.

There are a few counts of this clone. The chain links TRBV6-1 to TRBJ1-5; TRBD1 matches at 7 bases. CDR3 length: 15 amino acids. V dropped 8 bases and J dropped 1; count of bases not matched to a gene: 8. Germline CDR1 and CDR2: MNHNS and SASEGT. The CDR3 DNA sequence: TGTGCCAGCGCCTGGGACAGCGGAAGCAATCAGCCCCAGCATTTT. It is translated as CASAWDSGSNQPQHF.

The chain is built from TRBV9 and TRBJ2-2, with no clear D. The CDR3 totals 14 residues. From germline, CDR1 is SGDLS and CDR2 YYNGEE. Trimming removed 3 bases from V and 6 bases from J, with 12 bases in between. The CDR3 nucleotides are TGTGCCAGCAGCGCGAATAGCCACCCCGGGGAGCTGTTTTTT. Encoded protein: CASSANSHPGELFF.

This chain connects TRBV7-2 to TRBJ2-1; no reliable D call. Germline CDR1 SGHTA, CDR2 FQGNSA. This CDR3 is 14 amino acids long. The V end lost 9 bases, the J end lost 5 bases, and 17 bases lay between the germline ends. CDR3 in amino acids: CASGEPSIHNEQFF. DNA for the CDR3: TGTGCCAGTGGAGAGCCCTCGATTCACAATGAGCAGTTCTTC.

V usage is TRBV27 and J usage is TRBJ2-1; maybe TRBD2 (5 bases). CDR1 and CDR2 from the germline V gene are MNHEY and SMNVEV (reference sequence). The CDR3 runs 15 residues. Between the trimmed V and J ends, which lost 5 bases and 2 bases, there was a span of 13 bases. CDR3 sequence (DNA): TGTGCCAGCAGTACGAGGGCGGGCGCCTACAATGAGCAGTTCTTC. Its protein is CASSTRAGAYNEQFF.

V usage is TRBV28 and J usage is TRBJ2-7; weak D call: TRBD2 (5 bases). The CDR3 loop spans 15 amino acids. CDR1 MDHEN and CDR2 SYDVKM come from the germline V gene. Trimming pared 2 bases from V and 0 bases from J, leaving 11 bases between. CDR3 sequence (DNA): TGTGCCAGCAGTTTACTCGGGGAAAGCTCCTACGAGCAGTACTTC. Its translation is CASSLLGESSYEQYF. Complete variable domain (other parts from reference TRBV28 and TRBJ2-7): DVKVTQSSRYLVKRTGEKVFLECVQDMDHENMFWYRQDPGLGLRLIYFSYDVKMKEKGDIPEGYSVSREKKERFSLILESASTNQTSMYLCASSLLGESSYEQYFGPGTRLTVT.

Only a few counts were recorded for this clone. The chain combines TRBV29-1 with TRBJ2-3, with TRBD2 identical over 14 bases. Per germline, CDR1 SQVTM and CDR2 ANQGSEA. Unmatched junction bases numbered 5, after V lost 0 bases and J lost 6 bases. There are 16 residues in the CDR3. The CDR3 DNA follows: TGCAGCGTTGAAGATCGACTAGCGGGAGGGGTGGATACGCAGTATTTT. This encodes CSVEDRLAGGVDTQYF.

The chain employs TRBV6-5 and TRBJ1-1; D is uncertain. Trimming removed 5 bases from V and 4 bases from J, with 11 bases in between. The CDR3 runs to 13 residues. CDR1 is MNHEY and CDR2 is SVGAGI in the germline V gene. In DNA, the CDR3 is TGTGCCAGCAGTCATGACTTCCGCACTGAAGCTTTCTTT. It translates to CASSHDFRTEAFF.

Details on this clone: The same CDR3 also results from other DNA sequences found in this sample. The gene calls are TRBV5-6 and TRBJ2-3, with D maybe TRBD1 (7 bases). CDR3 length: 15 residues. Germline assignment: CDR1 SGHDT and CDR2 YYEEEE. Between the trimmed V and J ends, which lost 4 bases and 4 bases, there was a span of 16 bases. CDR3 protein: CASSRGQGLADTQYF. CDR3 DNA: TGTGCCAGCAGCAGGGGGCAGGGACTTGCAGATACGCAGTATTTT.

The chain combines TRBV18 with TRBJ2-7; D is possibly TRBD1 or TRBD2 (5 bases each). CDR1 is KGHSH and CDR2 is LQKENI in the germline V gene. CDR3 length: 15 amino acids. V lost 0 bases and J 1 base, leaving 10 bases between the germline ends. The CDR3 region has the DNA TGTGCCAGCTCACCACCGGGGGTACCGTCCTACGAGCAGTACTTC. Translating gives CASSPPGVPSYEQYF.

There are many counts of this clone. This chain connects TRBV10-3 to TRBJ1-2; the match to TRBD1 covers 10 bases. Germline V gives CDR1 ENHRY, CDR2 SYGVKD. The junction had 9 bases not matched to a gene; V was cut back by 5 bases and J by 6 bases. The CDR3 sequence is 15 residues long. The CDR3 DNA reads TGTGCCATCAGTCCAGGTGGGACAGGGGTGAATGGCTACACCTTC. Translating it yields CAISPGGTGVNGYTF.